One sample yielded the 14 T cell receptor beta chains listed below, sequenced in a study of cytomegalovirus exposure and HLA in healthy donors. PCR involved 60 Vbeta and 13 Jbeta primers. Profiling relied on immunoSEQ multiplex PCR, and the TCRdb table lists in-frame clones only, not all of them. The table includes some 93,000 clones, around four fifths detected once. The source material was PBMCs. Receptors were obtained from a woman aged 40 to 49 in good health and CMV-seronegative.

The chain has TRBV5-5 and TRBJ1-1; the D gene is possibly TRBD1 (5 bases). V dropped 3 bases and J dropped 0 bases, with 12 bases sitting between them. The CDR3 extends over 15 amino acids. The V gene's germline CDR1 is SGHKS and CDR2 YYEKEE (reference sequence). The CDR3 nucleotides read TGTGCCAGCAGCTCTCAGGGTAATATGAACACTGAAGCTTTCTTT. It translates to CASSSQGNMNTEAFF.

The chain couples TRBV7-3 to TRBJ1-2, with 11 bases identical to TRBD1. The CDR3 spans 13 residues. V gave up 5 bases and J gave up 8 bases; unmatched junction bases: 4. Germline CDR1 reads SGHTA; CDR2 reads FQGTGA. In DNA, the CDR3 is TGTGCCAGCAGCCAGGACAGGGGGCGAGGCTACACCTTC. Translated, it gives CASSQDRGRGYTF.

The chain uses TRBV27 and TRBJ2-7; D may be TRBD2 (5 bases). V was shortened by 4 bases and J by 3 bases, with 16 bases between the two germline ends. Per germline, CDR1 MNHEY and CDR2 SMNVEV (reference sequence). The CDR3 spans 15 residues. CDR3 sequence reads: CASSSLSGNLYEQYF. In DNA form, the CDR3 reads TGTGCCAGCAGTTCCCTCTCGGGGAATCTCTACGAGCAGTACTTC.

V is TRBV6-6 and J is TRBJ2-7, with D perhaps TRBD2 (5 bases). The germline V and J ends were trimmed by 0 bases and 4 bases, with 7 bases remaining between them. This CDR3 comprises 13 residues. Germline V gene lookup returns CDR1 MNHNY and CDR2 SVGAGI (reference sequence). The CDR3 region is CASSYSTRYEQYF. The CDR3 bases are TGTGCCAGCAGTTACTCCACTAGGTACGAGCAGTACTTC.

The V call is TRBV4-2, the J call TRBJ2-1; TRBD2 matches 9 bases. V was pared by 3 bases and J by 7 bases, with 13 bases of the junction left unmatched. The germline gives CDR1 LGHNA, CDR2 YNFKEQ. The length of the CDR3 is 17 residues. Here the CDR3 reads CASSHSGTSRRGNEQFF. The DNA of the CDR3 is TGTGCCAGCAGCCACTCCGGGACTAGCCGACGGGGGAATGAGCAGTTCTTC.

The rearrangement joins TRBV6-5 to TRBJ1-1; TRBD1 matches at 7 bases. The CDR3 sequence is 15 residues long. Per the germline V gene, CDR1 is MNHEY and CDR2 is SVGAGI. The junction had 9 bases not matched to a gene; V was cut back by 5 bases and J by 3 bases. CDR3 sequence (DNA): TGTGCCAGCAGTCGGCCAGGACAGGCCCACACTGAAGCTTTCTTT. It specifies CASSRPGQAHTEAFF.

This chain uses TRBV5-1 with TRBJ2-2, with 7 bases fitting TRBD1. The CDR3 runs 14 residues. V lost 4 bases, J lost 6 bases, and 6 bases stayed unmatched. In germline, CDR1 is SGHRS, CDR2 YFSETQ. The DNA for the CDR3 is TGCGCCAGCAGCCAAGGGGGCGTGGCCGGGGAGCTGTTTTTT. It codes for CASSQGGVAGELFF.

V gene TRBV5-4 combines with J gene TRBJ2-2; 8 nucleotides agree with TRBD1. J gave up 5 bases and V 2 bases, and 5 bases lay outside the gene matches. The CDR3 is 15 residues long. Germline V gives CDR1 SGHNT, CDR2 YYREEE (reference sequence). The CDR3 nucleotides are TGTGCCAGCAGCTTCGGACAGGGAAGGACCGGGGAGCTGTTTTTT. Translation: CASSFGQGRTGELFF.

The chain has TRBV6-6 and TRBJ2-1; possibly TRBD1 for D (6 bases). The germline V and J ends were trimmed by 7 bases and 9 bases, with 19 bases remaining between them. This CDR3 is built from 14 residues. Germline V gene lookup returns CDR1 MNHNY and CDR2 SVGAGI (reference sequence). The CDR3 DNA is TGTGCCAGCACCCCCCTCACAGGGTTAGCTGAGCAGTTCTTC. It encodes CASTPLTGLAEQFF.

A word on this clone: Compared with germline, one end of the junction differs, possibly owing to a read error. The V and J genes are TRBV7-9 and TRBJ2-7, with 8 positions matching TRBD1. Germline V gene data show CDR1 as SEHNR and CDR2 as FQNEAQ (reference sequence). The CDR3 has 13 amino acids. In DNA, the CDR3 is TGTGCCAGCAGCTTCCCGAAATGGACAGGGATGAACTTC. The encoded protein is CASSFPKWTGMNF.

This clone has just one count. The chain combines TRBV5-1 with TRBJ2-1, with 7 bases identical to TRBD1. The ends lost 3 bases at V and 4 bases at J; junction bases unmatched: 7. This CDR3 has 15 residues. CDR1 and CDR2 (germline): SGHRS, YFSETQ. The CDR3 DNA follows: TGCGCCAGCAGCTCTGGGGACAGAGAATACAATGAGCAGTTCTTC. Protein: CASSSGDREYNEQFF.

V and J are TRBV5-1 and TRBJ1-2, with 8 bases that match TRBD1. Germline V CDR1 and CDR2: SGHRS, YFSETQ. J lost 4 bases, V lost 4 bases, and 6 bases had no gene match. The CDR3 loop spans 14 amino acids. The CDR3 DNA follows: TGCGCCAGCAGCCTCGGGGGACAGGTCTATGGCTACACCTTC. The encoded protein is CASSLGGQVYGYTF.

V usage is TRBV9 and J usage is TRBJ2-7; tentatively, D is TRBD1 (6 bases). Germline V gives CDR1 SGDLS, CDR2 YYNGEE. Trimming cost V 3 bases and J 0 bases, with 13 bases left between them. The CDR3 extends over 15 amino acids. The CDR3 loop reads CASSAGALNSYEQYF. The CDR3 nucleotides are TGTGCCAGCAGCGCAGGGGCCCTGAACTCCTACGAGCAGTACTTC.

This chain's CDR3 is CASSLPSGRVGEQYF. For the CDR3, the DNA is TGTGCCAGCAGCTTGCCTAGCGGGAGGGTCGGGGAGCAGTACTTC. J is TRBJ2-5 and V is TRBV5-6, with 12 bases lining up with TRBD2. In germline, CDR1 is SGHDT, CDR2 YYEEEE. The CDR3 runs to 15 residues. Trimming cost V 1 base and J 11 bases; bases outside gene matches: 9.